The T cell receptor beta chain described here comes from a study of spatial heterogeneity in lung cancer. Whole-study results and caveats: Ubiquitous expanded tumor TCRs were observed in blood more at resection than follow-up.

Regarding time point: sample taken at primary tumor resection. The donors were 72 patients with non-small cell lung cancer that was early-stage and untreated. Unsorted whole RNA from tumor, nontumor lung or frozen PBMC underwent sequencing. The CDR3 extends over 13 amino acids. The germline CDR1 and CDR2 sequences are LGHNT and FRNRAP. Deletions cut 6 bases from V and 4 bases from J, with 12 bases between. This clonotype was picked up a small number of times. Its target is not known. Individual TCR cDNA molecules each bore their own unique molecular identifier. TCRdb re-called the 5' RACE reads through MiXCR, storing one row per CDR3 protein. This table has about 45,000 distinct CDR3 sequences, under 7.5% appearing once.

The chain recombines TRBV12-5 with TRBJ2-5; D gene uncertain. The source material was PBMCs, sampled at surgery. This sequence originates from a female donor with early-stage non-small cell lung cancer. CDR3: CASGPDWGETQYF. The CDR3 bases are TGTGCTAGTGGGCCCGATTGGGGAGAGACCCAGTACTTC.